This is a list of T cell receptor beta chains from one sample in a study of T-cell reconstitution after alpha-beta-depleted transplantation in children. MiXCR, run by TCRdb on the PCR reads, gives a single entry per CDR3 protein. Among around 300,000 distinct CDR3 sequences, 20% to 30% were seen once, and the ten largest hold approximately 9.9%. Source: PBMCs, mostly from graft donor cells, taken 180 days after TCRalphabeta/CD19-depleted stem cell transplant. These receptors were taken from a male patient aged 10-17 years who had a stem cell transplant for acute lymphoblastic leukemia, so the T cells may come from the graft donor. Each CDR3 is given with its conserved first and last residue. The order of the fields is J gene, CDR3 length, D gene, clone size, V gene, CDR3 DNA, CDR3 protein. D genes are given only for firm matches. The size field is filled for only some rows; it gives once, few, many or a size class.

j_gene: TRBJ2-5; len: 15; d_gene: .; abundance: .; v_gene: TRBV5-6; CDR3nt: TGTGCCAGCAGCCGTCCGGGACCAATACAAGAGACCCAGTACTTC; CDR3aa: CASSRPGPIQETQYF
j_gene: TRBJ2-7; len: 16; d_gene: .; abundance: few; v_gene: TRBV5-1; CDR3nt: TGCGCCAGCAGCTTGGGTACAGGCCGGATCACCTACGAGCAGTACTTC; CDR3aa: CASSLGTGRITYEQYF
j_gene: TRBJ2-3; len: 14; d_gene: .; abundance: few; v_gene: TRBV12-3/TRBV12-4; CDR3nt: TGTGCCAGCAGCATCAACGGTGGGGCAGATACGCAGTATTTT; CDR3aa: CASSINGGADTQYF
j_gene: TRBJ2-7; len: 14; d_gene: .; abundance: few; v_gene: TRBV12-3/TRBV12-4; CDR3nt: TGTGCCAGCAGTCGGGGGACGCCTACCTACGAGCAGTACTTC; CDR3aa: CASSRGTPTYEQYF
j_gene: TRBJ1-1; len: 15; d_gene: .; abundance: few; v_gene: TRBV6-5; CDR3nt: TGTGCCAGCAGTTACTCCGGGGCCCGGAACACTGAAGCTTTCTTT; CDR3aa: CASSYSGARNTEAFF
j_gene: TRBJ1-2; len: 17; d_gene: .; abundance: few; v_gene: TRBV12-5; CDR3nt: TGTGCTAGTGGGGGCCTTCTCGGGCCGGGATCTAACTATGGCTACACCTTC; CDR3aa: CASGGLLGPGSNYGYTF
j_gene: TRBJ2-2; len: 13; d_gene: .; abundance: many; v_gene: TRBV5-1; CDR3nt: TGCGCCAGCAGCTTCCCCTCCTCCGGGGAGCTGTTTTTT; CDR3aa: CASSFPSSGELFF
j_gene: TRBJ2-2; len: 15; d_gene: TRBD2; abundance: .; v_gene: TRBV7-2; CDR3nt: TGTGCCAGCACCATAGTGGCGGGAGGGGCCGGGGAGCTGTTTTTT; CDR3aa: CASTIVAGGAGELFF
j_gene: TRBJ2-1; len: 17; d_gene: .; abundance: few; v_gene: TRBV12-5; CDR3nt: TGTGCTAGTGGTCCGGCCGGGTTCCTCAGCTCCTACAATGAGCAGTTCTTC; CDR3aa: CASGPAGFLSSYNEQFF
j_gene: TRBJ2-1; len: 12; d_gene: .; abundance: .; v_gene: TRBV6-5; CDR3nt: TGTGCCAGCAATAATCCCTACAATGAGCAGTTCTTC; CDR3aa: CASNNPYNEQFF